These T cell receptor beta chains were read from a single sample in a study of response to subunit inactivated influenza vaccine. Via MiXCR, TCRdb re-called the RT-PCR reads, giving one row per CDR3 protein. This table has around 580,000 distinct CDR3 sequences, over 9.5% appearing once. This specimen consisted of PBMCs from blood, obtained on the day of vaccination. The receptors originated from a middle-aged man who received an inactivated influenza vaccine. Each CDR3 is given with its conserved first and last residue. A D gene is named only where the DNA matches it firmly. For some rows the clone size is stated as once, few or many, or as a class when expanded; others skip it.

CDR3nt: TGTGCCAGCAGCCGACAACAGGGGTCTAATGAAAAACTGTTTTTT; CDR3aa: CASSRQQGSNEKLFF; j_gene: TRBJ1-4; abundance: .; len: 15; v_gene: TRBV14; d_gene: TRBD1
CDR3nt: TGTGCCACCAGCAGTATTGGACAGGGAGGGTACGAGCAGTACTTC; CDR3aa: CATSSIGQGGYEQYF; j_gene: TRBJ2-7; abundance: .; len: 15; v_gene: TRBV15; d_gene: .
CDR3nt: TGTGCCAGCAGTGAAACAGGTTACCTAGCCAAAAACATTCAGTACTTC; CDR3aa: CASSETGYLAKNIQYF; j_gene: TRBJ2-4; abundance: few; len: 16; v_gene: TRBV2; d_gene: .
CDR3nt: TGCGCCAGCAGCCATAAACGACAGGGAACGAAGAAGGAAAAACTGTTTTTT; CDR3aa: CASSHKRQGTKKEKLFF; j_gene: TRBJ1-4; abundance: many; len: 17; v_gene: TRBV4-1; d_gene: TRBD1
CDR3nt: TGTGCCAGCAGTGTATGGGAAGAACGGGAGCAGTACTTC; CDR3aa: CASSVWEEREQYF; j_gene: TRBJ2-7; abundance: .; len: 13; v_gene: TRBV12-3/TRBV12-4; d_gene: .
CDR3nt: TGTGCCAGTAGTCCGTTCTGGACAGACTATAGCAATCAGCCCCAGCATTTT; CDR3aa: CASSPFWTDYSNQPQHF; j_gene: TRBJ1-5; abundance: few; len: 17; v_gene: TRBV19; d_gene: .
CDR3nt: TGTGCCAGCAAGGGGGCAGGGGGACACACTGAAGCTTTCTTT; CDR3aa: CASKGAGGHTEAFF; j_gene: TRBJ1-1; abundance: few; len: 14; v_gene: TRBV27; d_gene: TRBD1
CDR3nt: TGTGCCAGCAGTGACGGGCTTACGCAGTATTTT; CDR3aa: CASSDGLTQYF; j_gene: TRBJ2-3; abundance: few; len: 11; v_gene: TRBV6-4; d_gene: .
CDR3nt: TGTGCCAGCAGCCAAGATCTTTATTACAGCTCTTCCTACGAGCAGTACTTC; CDR3aa: CASSQDLYYSSSYEQYF; j_gene: TRBJ2-7; abundance: .; len: 17; v_gene: TRBV3-1; d_gene: .
CDR3nt: TGTGCCAGCAGCTTAAAGGGCAGGGACGAGGAGACCCAGTACTTC; CDR3aa: CASSLKGRDEETQYF; j_gene: TRBJ2-5; abundance: few; len: 15; v_gene: TRBV7-9; d_gene: .
CDR3nt: TGCGCCAGCAGCCAAGAAATTTTAGGGTCCGGGGAGCTGTTTTTT; CDR3aa: CASSQEILGSGELFF; j_gene: TRBJ2-2; abundance: .; len: 15; v_gene: TRBV4-3; d_gene: .
CDR3nt: TGTGCCAGCAGCCAAGATTTAGGCAGGGGGCGCGTCAGCACTGAAGCTTTCTTT; CDR3aa: CASSQDLGRGRVSTEAFF; j_gene: TRBJ1-1; abundance: few; len: 18; v_gene: TRBV14; d_gene: TRBD1
CDR3nt: TGTGCCAGCAGCTTATCAACAACGGGTTTCGAGCAGTACTTC; CDR3aa: CASSLSTTGFEQYF; j_gene: TRBJ2-7; abundance: .; len: 14; v_gene: TRBV7-2; d_gene: .
CDR3nt: TGTGCCAGCAGTTTAGTTCCGGGCGGAAACACCATATATTTT; CDR3aa: CASSLVPGGNTIYF; j_gene: TRBJ1-3; abundance: .; len: 14; v_gene: TRBV27; d_gene: .
CDR3nt: TGTGCCAGCAGCCCAGATCGAAGGGGGCAGTTCTTC; CDR3aa: CASSPDRRGQFF; j_gene: TRBJ2-1; abundance: few; len: 12; v_gene: TRBV3-1; d_gene: .
CDR3nt: TGTGCCAGCAGTCTCGGGGGGGGTACCCAAGAGACCCAGTACTTC; CDR3aa: CASSLGGGTQETQYF; j_gene: TRBJ2-5; abundance: .; len: 15; v_gene: TRBV6-1; d_gene: TRBD2
CDR3nt: TGTGCCAGCAGGTCTCGAGGGGAACCGACCGGGGAGCTGTTTTTT; CDR3aa: CASRSRGEPTGELFF; j_gene: TRBJ2-2; abundance: .; len: 15; v_gene: TRBV6-5; d_gene: .
CDR3nt: TGCGCCAGCAGGGGTGGGGGAGAAGAGCAGTACTTC; CDR3aa: CASRGGGEEQYF; j_gene: TRBJ2-7; abundance: .; len: 12; v_gene: TRBV5-1; d_gene: .
CDR3nt: TGCGCCAGCAGCGTTATAGCGGGGGGGTCGAATGAGCAGTTCTTC; CDR3aa: CASSVIAGGSNEQFF; j_gene: TRBJ2-1; abundance: .; len: 15; v_gene: TRBV4-1; d_gene: TRBD2
CDR3nt: TGTGCCAGTTTCTCCTTTTATGGGGCGGGCGAGCAGTACTTC; CDR3aa: CASFSFYGAGEQYF; j_gene: TRBJ2-7; abundance: few; len: 14; v_gene: TRBV28; d_gene: .
CDR3nt: TGTGCCAGCAGTGTAAGGGGGATTAACTATGGCTACACCTTC; CDR3aa: CASSVRGINYGYTF; j_gene: TRBJ1-2; abundance: .; len: 14; v_gene: TRBV12-3/TRBV12-4; d_gene: .
CDR3nt: TGTGCCAGCAGTTTGGGGCCCTCGGGACAAGGGGCTTTCTTT; CDR3aa: CASSLGPSGQGAFF; j_gene: TRBJ1-1; abundance: .; len: 14; v_gene: TRBV28; d_gene: .
CDR3nt: TGTGCCAGCTCAGCATACCGGGACAGTGAAGCTTTCTTT; CDR3aa: CASSAYRDSEAFF; j_gene: TRBJ1-1; abundance: few; len: 13; v_gene: TRBV18; d_gene: TRBD1